One and the same sample provided the 7 T cell receptor beta chains below, sequenced in a study of T cells in narcolepsy. Generated by immunoSEQ multiplex PCR, the TCRdb table keeps only in-frame clones and is missing some. This sample yields approximately 20,000 clones, of which 92% are seen a single time; approximately 1.1% belongs to the top ten. The sequencing input was CD45RA- memory CD4+ T cells from PBMCs. The source is a human donor with narcolepsy.

The V gene is TRBV7-6, the J gene TRBJ2-6, with D unclear. The germline V gene encodes CDR1 SGHVS and CDR2 FNYEAQ. V gave up 6 bases and J gave up 0 bases, with 18 bases separating them. The CDR3 consists of 18 residues. The CDR3 coding sequence is TGTGCCAGCAGTGGAGTCCCTTATGCCTTCTCTGGGGCCAACGTCCTGACTTTC. Translating it yields CASSGVPYAFSGANVLTF.

The V and J genes are TRBV7-2 and TRBJ1-3, with TRBD1 as a possible D gene (5 bases). The V and J ends lost 2 bases and 4 bases respectively, with 9 bases between them. The V gene's germline CDR1 is SGHTA and CDR2 FQGNSA. This CDR3 has 14 amino acids. The CDR3 is CASSLRGAGNTIYF. CDR3 DNA sequence: TGTGCCAGCAGCTTAAGAGGGGCCGGAAACACCATATATTTT.

In nucleotides, the CDR3 is TGTGCCAGCAGCTTAGCGGCAGGGGACTTTGAAGCTTTCTTT. This translates into CASSLAAGDFEAFF. The rearrangement joins TRBV7-6 to TRBJ1-1; maybe TRBD1 (6 bases). V shed 0 bases and J shed 7 bases, with 12 bases lying between them. The CDR3 has 14 amino acids. CDR1 SGHVS and CDR2 FNYEAQ come from the germline V gene.

The CDR3 loop is CASSLAVDRPEAFF. The CDR3 nucleotides are TGTGCCAGCAGCTTGGCGGTCGACAGGCCTGAAGCTTTCTTT. The chain joins TRBV5-4 to TRBJ1-1; possible D gene TRBD1, 6 bases. The germline CDR1 and CDR2 sequences are SGHNT and YYREEE (reference sequence). V lost 0 bases, J lost 6 bases, and 12 bases lay in between. The CDR3 has 14 amino acids.

The chain carries TRBV19 and TRBJ2-1; the match to TRBD2 covers 10 bases. Germline V gene data show CDR1 as LNHDA and CDR2 as SQIVND (reference sequence). V lost 5 bases, J lost 10 bases, and 8 bases stayed unmatched. The CDR3 runs 14 residues. The CDR3 DNA sequence: TGTGCCAGTAGTCGGCTAGCGGGAGAATCGGAGCAGTTCTTC. It is translated as CASSRLAGESEQFF.

The V and J genes are TRBV6-5 and TRBJ2-7; 12 bases are a match to TRBD1. V shed 6 bases and J 4 bases; nucleotides not matched to a gene: 7. This CDR3 spans 15 amino acids. From germline, CDR1 is MNHEY and CDR2 SVGAGI. CDR3 DNA sequence: TGTGCCAGCAGATCACCGGGACAGGGGGCGTACGAGCAGTACTTC. Encoded protein: CASRSPGQGAYEQYF.

The chain has TRBV6-4 and TRBJ2-3; weak D call: TRBD2 (5 bases). The ends were cut back, 4 bases at V and 3 bases at J, with 17 bases in the middle. Per the germline V gene, CDR1 is MRHNA and CDR2 is SNTAGT. CDR3 length: 16 residues. The CDR3 sequence is CASSATTNLGTDTQYF. CDR3 nucleotides: TGTGCCAGCAGTGCCACGACTAATCTTGGGACAGATACGCAGTATTTT.